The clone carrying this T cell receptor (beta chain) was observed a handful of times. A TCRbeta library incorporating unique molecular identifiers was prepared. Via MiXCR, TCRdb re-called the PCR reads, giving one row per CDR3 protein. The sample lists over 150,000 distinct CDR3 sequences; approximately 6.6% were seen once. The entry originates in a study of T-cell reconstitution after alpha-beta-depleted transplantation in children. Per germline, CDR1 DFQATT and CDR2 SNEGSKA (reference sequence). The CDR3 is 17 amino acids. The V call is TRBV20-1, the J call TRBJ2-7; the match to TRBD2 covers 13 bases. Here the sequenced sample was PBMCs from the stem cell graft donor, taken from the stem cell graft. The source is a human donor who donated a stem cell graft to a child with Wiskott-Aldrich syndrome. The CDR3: CCARDRKLAGGPHEQYF. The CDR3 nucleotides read TGCTGCGCTAGAGACCGGAAACTAGCGGGAGGGCCCCACGAGCAGTACTTC.